One sample yielded the 22 T cell receptor beta chains listed below, sequenced in a study of vaccination effects on CD4 cells after COVID-19. Sequencing was performed with immunoSEQ multiplex PCR; in TCRdb, only in-frame clones are kept and a portion is missing. This table holds roughly 25,000 clones, approximately 70% found once. Their antigens are not known. Prior to sequencing, the ViraFEST assay stimulated PBMC with viral peptide pools, which expanded the antigen-specific CD4+ T cells. Culture proceeded for more than 8 days, and CD4+ T cells were then isolated. Vaccine recipients lacked prior SARS-CoV-2 infection and had negative nucleocapsid antibodies. This specimen consisted of CD4+ T cells from PBMCs cultured with SARS-CoV-2 spike peptides, obtained before COVID-19 vaccination. Every receptor here comes from a human donor who received a COVID-19 vaccine.

The CDR3 is CASSQLTVEAFF. The CDR3 bases are TGTGCCAGCAGTCAGTTGACAGTTGAAGCTTTCTTT. This chain joins TRBV6-2 or TRBV6-3 and TRBJ1-1; TRBD1 might be the D (5 bases). The CDR3 length is 12 residues. The V gene lost 5 bases and the J gene lost 7 bases, with 11 bases spanning the gap. The germline V gene has CDR1 MNHEY and CDR2 SVGEGT.

V usage is TRBV6-1 and J usage is TRBJ1-2, with D maybe TRBD1 (5 bases). CDR1 MNHNS and CDR2 SASEGT come from the germline V gene. Trimming took 1 base from V and 4 from J, leaving 7 bases between them. The CDR3 covers 13 residues. The CDR3 here is CASSEEQVYGYTF. The CDR3 nucleotides read TGTGCCAGCAGTGAAGAACAGGTCTATGGCTACACCTTC.

This clone has just a few counts. CDR3 residues: CASRTEPKNQPQHF. CDR3 in DNA: TGTGCCAGCAGGACAGAACCGAAGAATCAGCCCCAGCATTTT. The gene calls are TRBV6-1 and TRBJ1-5; D is perhaps TRBD1 (5 bases). The CDR3 loop spans 14 amino acids. V lost 6 bases to trimming and J lost 4 bases, with 13 bases between them. Germline assignment: CDR1 MNHNS and CDR2 SASEGT.

V is TRBV14 and J is TRBJ2-1; D may be TRBD2 (7 bases). The CDR3 covers 13 residues. CDR1 and CDR2 from the germline V gene are SGHDN and FVKESK. V gave up 7 bases and J gave up 6 bases, with 13 bases separating them. This CDR3 is CASTQGGGNEQFF. Written as DNA, the CDR3 is TGTGCCAGCACACAAGGGGGGGGCAATGAGCAGTTCTTC.

The CDR3 DNA follows: TGTGCCAGCTCACCGGGACAGCTGAACTATGGCTACACCTTC. This gives the protein CASSPGQLNYGYTF. J is TRBJ1-2 and V is TRBV18, with TRBD1 matching 7 bases. The germline CDR1 and CDR2 sequences are KGHSH and LQKENI. This CDR3 region has 14 residues. With 3 bases clipped from V and 2 bases from J, the junction kept 3 bases outside the gene matches. Variable domain in full (rest from reference TRBV18 and TRBJ1-2): NAGVMQNPRHLVRRRGQEARLRCSPMKGHSHVYWYRQLPEEGLKFMVYLQKENIIDESGMPKERFSAEFPKEGPSILRIQQVVRGDSAAYFCASSPGQLNYGYTFGSGTRLTVV.

V is TRBV19 and J is TRBJ2-3; D gene unclear. CDR3 length: 14 residues. Between the trimmed V and J ends, which lost 6 bases and 0 bases, there was a span of 10 bases. Germline V lookup: CDR1 LNHDA, CDR2 SQIVND (reference sequence). CDR3 sequence (DNA): TGTGCCAGTAGAAGGGTTCCTAGCACAGATACGCAGTATTTT. Protein: CASRRVPSTDTQYF.

CDR3 coding DNA: TGTGCCAGCAGCTTTGCCTCAAGGGATCTGAAGGGCTATGGCTACACCTTC. Translating it yields CASSFASRDLKGYGYTF. V is TRBV7-7 and J is TRBJ1-2; D remains unclear. The germline V gene encodes CDR1 SSHAT and CDR2 FNYEAQ (reference sequence). CDR3 length: 17 residues. V lost 3 bases, J lost 4 bases, and 21 bases lay in between.

This chain joins TRBV2 and TRBJ2-1; D gene unclear. Germline V gene sequence: CDR1 SNHLY, CDR2 FYNNEI. The CDR3 contains 15 residues. V lost 6 bases and J 5 bases, leaving 17 bases between the germline ends. DNA of the CDR3: TGTGCCAGCAGAGATTCCGGGTCCGGACACAATGAGCAGTTCTTC. Protein product: CASRDSGSGHNEQFF.

The chain carries TRBV18 and TRBJ2-3; 8 nucleotides match TRBD1. This CDR3 comprises 14 residues. Germline V gene data show CDR1 as KGHSH and CDR2 as LQKENI. With 4 bases clipped from V and 4 bases from J, the junction kept 4 bases outside the gene matches. CDR3 sequence (DNA): TGTGCCAGCTCACTAGAACAGGGGGCAGATACGCAGTATTTT. This sequence encodes CASSLEQGADTQYF.

The chain combines TRBV21-1 with TRBJ2-3; TRBD2, the D gene given by the table, was not confirmed from the DNA. TRBV21-1 is a pseudogene segment. The CDR3 runs 12 residues. The CDR3 DNA follows: TGTGCCAGCAGCAAAGGGGAGGAAGTTCCGTATTTT. Amino acids: CASSKGEEVPYF.

The rearrangement links TRBV5-1 to TRBJ2-2; TRBD2 matches at 13 bases. Germline V lookup: CDR1 SGHRS, CDR2 YFSETQ. V trimming: 4 bases; J trimming: 5 bases; junction bases outside the gene matches: 5. CDR3 length equals 16 residues. The CDR3 DNA reads TGCGCCAGCAGCCGGACTAGCGGGAGTGGGACCGGGGAGCTGTTTTTT. Amino acids: CASSRTSGSGTGELFF.

This rearrangement joins TRBV29-1 to TRBJ2-2; 10 bases match TRBD2. J was trimmed by 0 bases and V by 7 bases; bases with no gene match: 5. CDR1 is SQVTM and CDR2 is ANQGSEA in the germline V gene. CDR3 length equals 15 residues. CDR3 DNA: TGCAGCGCTGGGACTAGCGCGGCGAACACCGGGGAGCTGTTTTTT. Translated, it gives CSAGTSAANTGELFF.

The V and J genes are TRBV12-3 or TRBV12-4 and TRBJ2-7; no reliable D call. The CDR3 is made up of 10 amino acids. Trimming removed 3 bases from V and 7 bases from J, with 4 bases in between. In DNA, the CDR3 is TGTGCCAGCAGTTTCAGGGAGCAGTACTTC. This translates into CASSFREQYF.

This chain links TRBV29-1 with TRBJ2-1, with D possibly matching TRBD2 (5 bases). The length of the CDR3 is 15 residues. V lost 7 bases, J lost 0 bases, and 16 bases lay in between. Germline V gene sequence: CDR1 SQVTM, CDR2 ANQGSEA. CDR3 in amino acids: CSESDWESSYNEQFF. CDR3 nucleotide sequence: TGCAGCGAATCGGACTGGGAGAGCTCCTACAATGAGCAGTTCTTC.

The rearrangement joins TRBV6-2 or TRBV6-3 to TRBJ1-1; unclear D gene. This CDR3 region has 13 residues. Germline V lookup: CDR1 MNHEY, CDR2 SVGEGT. Trimming shortened V by 2 bases and J by 4 bases, and 8 bases separated the two germline ends. The CDR3 loop reads CASSYKGPTEAFF. DNA of the CDR3: TGTGCCAGCAGTTACAAGGGCCCCACTGAAGCTTTCTTT.

This clone was counted a single time. The chain couples TRBV12-5 to TRBJ2-5; 8 nucleotides agree with TRBD2. CDR1 LGHNT and CDR2 FRNRAP come from the germline V gene. The CDR3 totals 14 residues. Trimming took 4 bases from V and 5 from J; bases not matched to a gene: 6. The CDR3 sequence is CASGYRGGVETQYF. Written as DNA, the CDR3 is TGTGCTAGTGGTTACCGGGGGGGAGTTGAGACCCAGTACTTC.

The V call is TRBV19, the J call TRBJ2-6; the D call may be TRBD1 or TRBD2 (5 bases each). Trimming left V 10 bases short and J 1 base short, with 14 bases between. Germline V CDR1 and CDR2: LNHDA, SQIVND (reference sequence). CDR3 size: 15 residues. The CDR3 spells CATRDGQSGANVLTF. CDR3 DNA: TGTGCCACCCGGGACGGGCAATCTGGGGCCAACGTCCTGACTTTC.

This clone came up once. The CDR3 DNA sequence: TGTGCCAGCAGCCTTGACCGGACCGGGGAGCTGTTTTTT. The encoded protein is CASSLDRTGELFF. The gene calls are TRBV5-4 and TRBJ2-2; D not resolved. The CDR3 has 13 residues. Germline lookup yields CDR1 SGHNT and CDR2 YYREEE (reference sequence). V was clipped by 4 bases and J by 5 bases, with 9 bases between them.

The V call is TRBV29-1, the J call TRBJ1-2, with TRBD1 matching over 8 bases. The CDR3 totals 16 residues. The germline gives CDR1 SQVTM, CDR2 ANQGSEA. The J segment lost 6 bases and the V segment lost 6 bases, leaving 18 bases of the junction unmatched. CDR3 residues: CSVPRGPKPKENGYTF. The CDR3 coding sequence is TGCAGCGTCCCCAGGGGGCCAAAACCAAAAGAGAATGGCTACACCTTC.

This clone was picked up a small number of times. V gene TRBV4-2 combines with J gene TRBJ1-1, with D hard to call. Germline V gene sequence: CDR1 LGHNA, CDR2 YNFKEQ. This CDR3 has 15 amino acids. Trimming removed 0 bases from V and 7 bases from J, with 15 bases in between. As DNA, the CDR3 is TGTGCCAGCAGCCAAGATTGGGAGGGATTAGTTGAAGCTTTCTTT. Protein: CASSQDWEGLVEAFF.

The genes are TRBV7-9 and TRBJ1-3; no clear D. The V gene lost 3 bases and the J gene lost 4 bases, with 16 bases spanning the gap. The CDR3 runs to 16 residues. Germline CDR1 and CDR2: SEHNR and FQNEAQ (reference sequence). CDR3 in amino acids: CASSLILLLPGNTIYF. The CDR3, as DNA: TGTGCCAGCAGCTTGATACTCCTTTTGCCGGGAAACACCATATATTTT.

The chain links TRBV6-1 to TRBJ2-7, with TRBD2 matching 11 bases. The CDR3 sequence is 15 residues long. CDR1 and CDR2 (germline): MNHNS, SASEGT. Trimming removed 2 bases from V and 2 bases from J; junction bases left unmatched: 2. The CDR3 DNA follows: TGTGCCAGCAGTGAATTTAGCGGGGGGGCCTACGAGCAGTACTTC. Its translation: CASSEFSGGAYEQYF.